This passage covers 5 T cell receptor beta chains from one sample sequenced in a study of blood T cell repertoires in COVID-19. TCRdb's table, derived via immunoSEQ multiplex PCR, lists solely in-frame clones and lacks some. The table records about 110,000 clones, just over 85% of them present only once. The sequencing input was peripheral blood. Receptor source: a human donor in a cohort sampled during active COVID-19.

The V gene is TRBV28, the J gene TRBJ2-6; TRBD1 might be the D (6 bases). In germline, CDR1 is MDHEN, CDR2 SYDVKM. Trimming pared 6 bases from V and 2 bases from J, leaving 11 bases between. The CDR3 extends over 15 amino acids. The CDR3 region has the DNA TGTGCCAGCAGATCAGGGGCGGCTGGGGCCAACGTCCTGACTTTC. Translating gives CASRSGAAGANVLTF.

V usage is TRBV25-1 and J usage is TRBJ2-1; a weak D match, TRBD1 (6 bases). Trimming pared 1 base from V and 13 bases from J, leaving 20 bases between. The germline CDR1 and CDR2 sequences are MGHDK and SYGVNS. CDR3 length: 15 residues. The CDR3: CASSELKYPEGTQFF. In nucleotides, the CDR3 is TGTGCCAGCAGTGAATTGAAATACCCAGAGGGGACACAGTTCTTC.

The chain joins TRBV6-1 to TRBJ1-2; unclear D gene. V was pared by 1 base and J by 3 bases, with 6 bases between. From germline, CDR1 is MNHNS and CDR2 SASEGT. The CDR3 contains 13 residues. Written as DNA, the CDR3 is TGTGCCAGCAGTGAAGACGGGGACTATGGCTACACCTTC. It translates to CASSEDGDYGYTF.

The V and J genes are TRBV24-1 and TRBJ1-2, with 10 nucleotides matching TRBD1. Trimming took 5 bases from V and 2 from J; bases not matched to a gene: 7. The CDR3 is 16 amino acids. The germline V gene encodes CDR1 KGHDR and CDR2 SFDVKD. The CDR3 nucleotides read TGTGCCACCAGTGGAGTCTCGGGACAGGGGAACTATGGCTACACCTTC. This sequence encodes CATSGVSGQGNYGYTF.

CDR3: CASSELRGLSAAGELFF. CDR3 nucleotide sequence: TGTGCCAGCAGTGAATTGAGGGGGCTATCGGCCGCCGGGGAGCTGTTTTTT. The chain links TRBV6-1 to TRBJ2-2; 7 bases align to TRBD1. The CDR3 length is 17 residues. J was trimmed by 6 bases and V by 2 bases; bases with no gene match: 12. The germline CDR1 and CDR2 sequences are MNHNS and SASEGT.